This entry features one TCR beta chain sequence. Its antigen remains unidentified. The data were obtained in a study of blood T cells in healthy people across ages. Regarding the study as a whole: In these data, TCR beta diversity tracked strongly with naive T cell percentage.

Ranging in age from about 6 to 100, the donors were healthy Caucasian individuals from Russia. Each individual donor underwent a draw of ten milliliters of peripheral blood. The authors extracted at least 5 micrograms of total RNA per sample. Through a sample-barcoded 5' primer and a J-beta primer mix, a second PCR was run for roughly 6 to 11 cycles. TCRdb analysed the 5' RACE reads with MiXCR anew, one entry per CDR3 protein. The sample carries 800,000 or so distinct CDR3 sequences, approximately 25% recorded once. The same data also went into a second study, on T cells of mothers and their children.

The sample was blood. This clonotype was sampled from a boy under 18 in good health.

CDR3 DNA: TGTGCCAGCAGCTCACAGGGAAGGATTAATTCACCCCTCCACTTT. It specifies CASSSQGRINSPLHF. The chain couples TRBV3-1 to TRBJ1-6; weak D call: TRBD1 (6 bases). The CDR3 contains 15 residues. Germline loops: CDR1 LGHDT, CDR2 YNNKEL (reference sequence). V lost 5 bases and J 6 bases, leaving 14 bases between the germline ends. Looking up the rest from reference TRBV3-1 and TRBJ1-6 gives the full variable domain: DTAVSQTPKYLVTQMGNDKSIKCEQNLGHDTMYWYKQDSKKFLKIMFSYNNKELIINETVPNRFSPKSPDKAHLNLHINSLELGDSAVYFCASSSQGRINSPLHFGNGTRLTVT.